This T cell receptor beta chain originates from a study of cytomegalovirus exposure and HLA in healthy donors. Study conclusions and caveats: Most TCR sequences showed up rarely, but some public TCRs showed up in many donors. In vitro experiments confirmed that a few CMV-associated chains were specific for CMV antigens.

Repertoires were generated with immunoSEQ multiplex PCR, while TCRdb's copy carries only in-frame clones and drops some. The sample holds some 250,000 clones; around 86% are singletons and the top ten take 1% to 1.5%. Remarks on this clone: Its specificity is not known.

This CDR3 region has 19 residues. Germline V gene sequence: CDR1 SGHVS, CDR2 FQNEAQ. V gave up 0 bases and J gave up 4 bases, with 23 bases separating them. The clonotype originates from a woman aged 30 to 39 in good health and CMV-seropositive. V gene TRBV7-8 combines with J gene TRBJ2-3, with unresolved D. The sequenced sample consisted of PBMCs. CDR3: CASSLAYIVKGDWADTQYF. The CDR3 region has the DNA TGTGCCAGCAGCTTAGCATACATAGTAAAAGGAGATTGGGCAGATACGCAGTATTTT.